These 21 T cell receptor beta chains were sequenced from one sample in a study of T cell repertoires in cytomegalovirus infection. Antigen specificity for these receptors is unknown. TCRdb fed the reads into MiXCR, producing one record per CDR3 protein. The repertoire holds about 51,000 distinct CDR3 sequences, with 20% as singletons. Sequences were derived from CD8+ T cells from cultured PBMCs, sampled from culture after CMV antigen stimulation. The receptor set was obtained from a human donor in good health (CMV status not recorded). Some clones in this sample may be carry-over from other donors' samples.

Only a few counts were recorded for this clonotype. The chain joins TRBV7-9 to TRBJ2-5; D gene ambiguous. Germline V CDR1 and CDR2: SEHNR, FQNEAQ (reference sequence). The CDR3 spans 13 residues. V lost 5 bases and J lost 2, with 9 bases in between. The CDR3 coding sequence is TGTGCCAGCAGCCACGACGGACAAGAGACCCAGTACTTC. It encodes CASSHDGQETQYF.

Many counts were recorded for this clonotype. This chain joins TRBV10-3 and TRBJ2-7; no clear D gene. With 0 bases removed from V and 6 bases from J, the gap between germline ends came to 18 bases. Per germline, CDR1 ENHRY and CDR2 SYGVKD. This CDR3 region has 16 residues. The CDR3 sequence is CAISESQMGLLAEQYF. The CDR3 region has the DNA TGTGCCATCAGTGAGTCTCAAATGGGCCTCCTCGCCGAGCAGTACTTC.

This clonotype appeared a few times. The chain combines TRBV27 with TRBJ2-7; weak D call: TRBD2 (7 bases). The CDR3 has 15 residues. Germline V CDR1 and CDR2: MNHEY, SMNVEV (reference sequence). Trimming took 2 bases from V and 0 from J, leaving 11 bases between them. CDR3 sequence: CASSLRGDISYEQYF. The CDR3 region has the DNA TGTGCCAGCAGTTTACGGGGGGACATCTCCTACGAGCAGTACTTC.

The J gene is TRBJ2-1, the V gene TRBV7-8; the D is unclear. Per germline, CDR1 SGHVS and CDR2 FQNEAQ. V was shortened by 3 bases and J by 5 bases, with 8 bases between the two germline ends. The CDR3 runs to 13 residues. The CDR3 reads CASSLVRDNEQFF. The CDR3, as DNA: TGTGCCAGCAGCTTGGTTAGAGACAATGAGCAGTTCTTC.

V is TRBV7-8 and J is TRBJ2-5, with 8 bases fitting TRBD1. J lost 3 bases, V lost 5 bases, and 8 bases had no gene match. The CDR3 contains 15 residues. The germline gives CDR1 SGHVS, CDR2 FQNEAQ. The CDR3 nucleotides read TGTGCCAGCAGCCCCCCCGGACAGGGTAAAGAGACCCAGTACTTC. It encodes CASSPPGQGKETQYF.

This rearrangement joins TRBV5-5 to TRBJ2-7, with 7 nucleotides matching TRBD1. Germline CDR1 SGHKS, CDR2 YYEKEE (reference sequence). The length of the CDR3 is 16 residues. J gave up 0 bases and V 7 bases, and 13 bases lay outside the gene matches. The CDR3 DNA reads TGTGCCAGCGCTCAACGGGGACAGCTGATCTCCTACGAGCAGTACTTC. It translates to CASAQRGQLISYEQYF. Full variable domain (outside the CDR3, taken from reference TRBV5-5 and TRBJ2-7): DAGVTQSPTHLIKTRGQQVTLRCSPISGHKSVSWYQQVLGQGPQFIFQYYEKEERGRGNFPDRFSARQFPNYSSELNVNALLLGDSALYLCASAQRGQLISYEQYFGPGTRLTVT.

This clonotype was seen a handful of times. The chain has TRBV7-9 and TRBJ1-4; 9 bases line up with TRBD1. V shed 5 bases and J 8 bases; nucleotides not matched to a gene: 27. Germline loops: CDR1 SEHNR, CDR2 FQNEAQ (reference sequence). This CDR3 comprises 21 residues. The CDR3 DNA reads as TGTGCCAGCAGCGCCGAGGAGATAAAGGACAGGGGTTGGTCGGCGTCAGAAAAACTGTTTTTT. Translated: CASSAEEIKDRGWSASEKLFF. The whole variable domain, remainder taken from reference TRBV7-9 and TRBJ1-4, is DTGVSQNPRHKITKRGQNVTFRCDPISEHNRLYWYRQTLGQGPEFLTYFQNEAQLEKSRLLSDRFSAERPKGSFSTLEIQRTEQGDSAMYLCASSAEEIKDRGWSASEKLFFGSGTQLSVL.

The J gene is TRBJ2-5, the V gene TRBV12-3 or TRBV12-4; 7 nucleotides line up with TRBD2. The V and J ends lost 0 bases and 3 bases, in that order; junction bases with no gene match: 13. This CDR3 contains 18 residues. The CDR3 is CASSLAAPLPGTKETQYF. CDR3 sequence (DNA): TGTGCCAGCAGTTTAGCAGCACCGTTACCCGGGACTAAAGAGACCCAGTACTTC.

V usage is TRBV6-6 and J usage is TRBJ1-5; 10 bases are shared with TRBD1. CDR3 length: 17 amino acids. Germline V gives CDR1 MNHNY, CDR2 SVGAGI (reference sequence). V gave up 2 bases and J gave up 5 bases; unmatched junction bases: 9. CDR3 nucleotide sequence: TGTGCCAGCAGTTACCCCCCGGGACAGGGGAGAGATCAGCCCCAGCATTTT. Amino acids: CASSYPPGQGRDQPQHF.

V usage is TRBV7-9 and J usage is TRBJ2-3; perhaps TRBD1 as D (5 bases). Trimming stripped 4 bases from V and 2 bases from J, with 19 bases between. Germline V CDR1 and CDR2: SEHNR, FQNEAQ (reference sequence). The CDR3 consists of 17 residues. The CDR3 protein is CASSSSTQGSITDTQYF. DNA for the CDR3: TGTGCCAGCAGCTCCTCCACGCAGGGCTCGATCACAGATACGCAGTATTTT.

In this sample, this clonotype turned up many times. This chain links TRBV7-4 with TRBJ2-1; tentatively, D is TRBD2 (5 bases). Between the trimmed V and J ends, which lost 1 base and 0 bases, there was a span of 7 bases. The CDR3 is 15 amino acids. Germline CDR1 reads SGHVT; CDR2 reads SQSDAQ. In nucleotides, the CDR3 is TGTGCCAGCAGCTTAGAAGGGAGCTCCTACAATGAGCAGTTCTTC. This codes for CASSLEGSSYNEQFF.

This clonotype was counted ten times or more. The junction shows a germline mismatch at one end, possibly a read error. V gene TRBV6-2 or TRBV6-3 combines with J gene TRBJ2-5; tentatively, D is TRBD1 or TRBD2 (5 bases each). CDR1 is MNHEY, CDR2 SVGEGT, per germline. The CDR3 extends over 14 amino acids. CDR3 region: CASSLWGTQETQYF. For the CDR3, the DNA is TGTGCCAGCAGTTTATGGGGGACCCAAGAAACCCAGTACTTC.

The chain joins TRBV4-1 to TRBJ1-1; D may be TRBD1 (5 bases). V was cut by 0 bases and J by 0 bases, with 11 bases left in between. The CDR3 sequence is 16 residues long. Per the germline V gene, CDR1 is MGHRA and CDR2 is YSYEKL. The CDR3 loop reads CASSQEQGKLNTEAFF. CDR3 sequence (DNA): TGCGCCAGCAGCCAAGAGCAGGGAAAGTTGAACACTGAAGCTTTCTTT.

The rearrangement uses TRBV6-1 and TRBJ1-5; the match to TRBD1 covers 7 bases. The CDR3 sequence is 15 residues long. CDR1 and CDR2 (germline): MNHNS, SASEGT. J gave up 6 bases and V 4 bases, and 9 bases lay outside the gene matches. CDR3 protein: CASSAQGFGLQPQHF. The CDR3 DNA reads TGTGCCAGCAGTGCACAGGGGTTTGGGCTTCAGCCCCAGCATTTT.

This clonotype was recorded a few times. This chain links TRBV12-5 with TRBJ2-1, with 9 bases matching TRBD1. The CDR3 is made up of 17 amino acids. V was clipped by 0 bases and J by 8 bases; unmatched bases: 11. Germline lookup yields CDR1 LGHNT and CDR2 FRNRAP. The CDR3 reads CASGLVPTGQGLDEQFF. As DNA, the CDR3 is TGTGCTAGTGGTTTGGTACCAACGGGACAGGGATTGGATGAGCAGTTCTTC.

This chain connects TRBV6-1 to TRBJ2-1; 8 nucleotides align to TRBD2. Per germline, CDR1 MNHNS and CDR2 SASEGT. V lost 1 base, J lost 14 bases, and 10 bases stayed unmatched. This CDR3 region has 14 residues. The CDR3 region has the DNA TGTGCCAGCAGTGAAGTGGTCCCCGGGACTAGTGAGTTCTTC. This sequence encodes CASSEVVPGTSEFF.

The V gene is TRBV7-2, the J gene TRBJ2-1, with D possibly being TRBD1 (5 bases). The CDR3 has 16 amino acids. The germline V and J ends were trimmed by 7 bases and 7 bases, with 23 bases remaining between them. Germline CDR1 is SGHTA and CDR2 is FQGNSA. The CDR3 reads CASKPERGTDRNEQFF. For the CDR3, the DNA is TGTGCCAGCAAACCAGAAAGGGGAACCGACAGAAATGAGCAGTTCTTC. Filled out from reference TRBV7-2 and TRBJ2-1, the complete variable domain reads GAGVSQSPSNKVTEKGKDVELRCDPISGHTALYWYRQSLGQGLEFLIYFQGNSAPDKSGLPSDRFSAERTGGSVSTLTIQRTQQEDSAVYLCASKPERGTDRNEQFFGPGTRLTVL.

The chain joins TRBV15 to TRBJ2-1; D is possibly TRBD1 (6 bases). The CDR3 spans 16 residues. Germline CDR1 LNHNV, CDR2 YYDKDF (reference sequence). Trimming removed 3 bases at V and 0 bases at J, with 12 bases between. CDR3 amino acids: CATSRGAPGSYNEQFF. Written as DNA, the CDR3 is TGTGCCACCAGCAGGGGGGCCCCCGGCTCCTACAATGAGCAGTTCTTC.

The chain combines TRBV4-1 with TRBJ2-7; D is ambiguous. There are 14 residues in the CDR3. Germline lookup yields CDR1 MGHRA and CDR2 YSYEKL. V was pared by 4 bases and J by 3 bases, with 13 bases between. Here the CDR3 DNA reads TGCGCCAGCAGCCCGAATGCAGGTTTCTACGAGCAGTACTTC. Its translation is CASSPNAGFYEQYF.

This clonotype has just a few counts. This rearrangement joins TRBV5-6 to TRBJ1-3; D is perhaps TRBD1 (6 bases). V lost 4 bases and J 0 bases, leaving 23 bases between the germline ends. The CDR3 length is 19 residues. Germline V lookup: CDR1 SGHDT, CDR2 YYEEEE. In nucleotides, the CDR3 is TGTGCCAGCAGCCCACCTACGGGCCGACAGGACAGCTCTGGAAACACCATATATTTT. Translation: CASSPPTGRQDSSGNTIYF.

The V and J genes are TRBV7-1 and TRBJ1-5; no clear D. TRBV7-1 is classed as an ORF, of uncertain function. The CDR3 runs 15 residues. The V end was cut by 5 bases, the J end by 0 bases, with 11 bases between. The CDR3 DNA is TGTGCCAGCAGCCTCTGGGTATATAGCAATCAGCCCCAGCATTTT. Its protein is CASSLWVYSNQPQHF.